This T cell receptor (beta chain) is drawn from a study of T cells in localized non-small cell lung cancer. V trimming: 0 bases; J trimming: 9 bases; junction bases outside the gene matches: 0. Germline assignment: CDR1 MNHEY and CDR2 SVGAGI. The CDR3 runs 14 residues. Study conclusions and caveats: Uninvolved adjacent lung showed higher T cell clonality than tumor.

Sequencing used immunoSEQ multiplex PCR; TCRdb keeps in-frame clones, though not all of them. The table shows several thousand clones, with around 90% occurring only once. About this clone: Its antigen is unidentified.

The material was peripheral blood mononuclear cells, obtained before any cancer treatment. The V and J genes are TRBV6-5 and TRBJ2-1; 12 bases fit TRBD2. This clonotype originated in a male donor at least 60 years old with stage II lung adenocarcinoma. The CDR3, as DNA: TGTGCCAGCAGTTACTCGACTAGCGGGAGTGAGCAGTTCTTC. It yields the protein CASSYSTSGSEQFF.